This T cell receptor beta chain was captured in a study of Ad26.COV2.S vaccination and SARS-CoV-2 variants. The junction had 6 bases not matched to a gene; V was cut back by 0 bases and J by 7 bases. CDR1 is SGDLS and CDR2 is YYNGEE in the germline V gene. CDR3 size: 14 residues. The data were produced by immunoSEQ multiplex PCR, yet TCRdb's version contains in-frame clones alone and is incomplete. The sample carries 300,000 to 400,000 clones, around four fifths recorded once. As concerns this clone: Its specificity is not known.

Study conclusions and caveats: The placebo group had lower spike-specific TCR breadth than the vaccine recipients did.

Treatment meaning: approximately 18 received Ad26.COV2.S at low or high dose, single or two shots; 5 received placebo; per-sample allocation not given. On day 63 after the first injection, vaccine and placebo recipients gave samples. Material: peripheral blood, obtained in a trial of Ad26.COV2.S vaccine versus placebo. The chain couples TRBV9 to TRBJ1-1; 7 positions agree with TRBD1. This sequence was found in a person between 18 and 65 years old who received the Ad26.COV2.S COVID-19 vaccine or a placebo. Here the CDR3 reads CASSVVGQGGEAFF. The CDR3 DNA is TGTGCCAGCAGCGTAGTAGGGCAGGGGGGTGAAGCTTTCTTT.